Sequencing of this T cell receptor beta chain was carried out in a study of Graves' ophthalmopathy and Graves' hyperthyroidism. Findings and caveats of the study: The model reached approximately 71% sensitivity and around 72% specificity for predicting ophthalmopathy progression. The blood repertoire also included most expanded thyroid clonotypes above 0.001 frequency.

Amplification from RNA transcripts yielded the TCR beta CDR3 regions. RT-PCR was first run with HTBI primers, then multiplex PCR in a second round. TCRdb recomputed calls from the multiplex PCR reads with MiXCR, one row per CDR3 protein. The sample contains approximately 460,000 distinct CDR3 sequences, approximately 15% of which appear only once. Trimming took off 5 bases at V and 5 bases at J, with 15 bases between the two ends. The CDR3 spans 14 residues. PBMCs were obtained from roughly 10 ml of fresh peripheral blood. In the case of this clonotype: No antigen is known for it.

The sample was blood. This receptor was taken from a woman under 40 with Graves' ophthalmopathy. The V gene is TRBV12-3 or TRBV12-4, the J gene TRBJ1-1; D possibly corresponds to TRBD1 (6 bases). This CDR3 is CASSPPTGRTEAFF. The CDR3 DNA reads TGTGCCAGCAGTCCTCCAACAGGGAGGACTGAAGCTTTCTTT.